The clone carrying this T cell receptor (beta chain) was observed many times. The antigen is unknown. This sample was included in a study of Graves' ophthalmopathy and Graves' hyperthyroidism. Study at large: Peripheral blood was gathered at the point of initial diagnosis, before any treatment started.

General study findings and limits: Blood also harbored most expanded thyroid clonotypes above 0.001 frequency. For predicting ophthalmopathy progression, the model had around 64% sensitivity and nearly 75% specificity.

Sampling approximately 10 ml of fresh peripheral blood provided the PBMCs. CDR1 is MGHRA, CDR2 YSYEKL, per germline. This CDR3 contains 17 residues. The V and J ends lost 4 bases and 5 bases, in that order; junction bases with no gene match: 12. Transcripts of RNA were the source for amplifying TCR beta CDR3 regions. A first-round RT-PCR used HTBI primers, followed by a second-round multiplex PCR. TCRdb independently ran MiXCR on the multiplex PCR reads; one entry per CDR3 protein. The data contain about 160,000 distinct CDR3 sequences, over 35% of them singletons. Sequencing was carried out using peripheral blood. This TCR was recovered from a woman aged 40-49 years with Graves' ophthalmopathy. The gene calls are TRBV4-1 and TRBJ2-2, with 8 nucleotides matching TRBD2. As DNA, the CDR3 is TGCGCCAGCAGCCGAAGTGTACGGGAGGGTCGGACCGGGGAGCTGTTTTTT. Its translation: CASSRSVREGRTGELFF.